The rows below give T cell receptor beta chains drawn from one sample of a study of T cell responses to AZD1222 COVID-19 vaccine. Measured with immunoSEQ multiplex PCR; TCRdb has only the in-frame clones, and not every one. Of more than 110,000 clones listed, over 85% are singletons. This specimen consisted of peripheral blood, obtained on day 0 of AZD1222 vaccination. These receptors were taken from an adult in good health. Each CDR3 is given without its conserved first and last residue. The D gene is left open where the match is weak.

j_call | v_call | d_call | cdr3_aa
TRBJ1-5 | TRBV28 | NA | ASSLRRGAFNQPQH
TRBJ2-5 | TRBV18 | NA | ASTRSSDETQY
TRBJ1-3 | TRBV5-1 | NA | ASSLGGPHSGNTIY
TRBJ2-7 | TRBV5-4 | TRBD2 | ASSLGWTSGSRIYEQY
TRBJ2-6 | TRBV25-1 | NA | ASSEYRIVGANVLT
TRBJ2-3 | TRBV7-2 | NA | ASSLRLLDTQY
TRBJ1-2 | TRBV19 | NA | ASSIRGRSLT
TRBJ1-1 | TRBV19 | NA | ASSLYTPAAMNTEAF
TRBJ1-5 | TRBV25-1 | NA | ASNKGTQPQH
TRBJ1-6 | TRBV3-1/TRBV3-2 | NA | ASSPSTENSPLH
TRBJ2-7 | TRBV5-1 | TRBD1 | ASSPDRGLRLTSYEQY
TRBJ1-2 | TRBV19 | NA | ASSISTAANYGYT
TRBJ2-4 | TRBV29-1 | TRBD1 | SVWLQGSSKNIQY
TRBJ1-6 | TRBV19 | TRBD1 | ASMRGLGSPLH
TRBJ1-4 | TRBV27 | NA | ASTSGREKLF
TRBJ1-3 | TRBV19 | NA | ASSIWGNTIY
TRBJ2-7 | TRBV28 | NA | ASSSPAEFSYEQY
TRBJ2-7 | TRBV5-1 | TRBD2 | ASSLGTSGSYEQY
TRBJ1-4 | TRBV3-1/TRBV3-2 | TRBD1 | ASSPLGQGPWGVEKLF
TRBJ1-1 | TRBV5-1 | NA | ASSPSVDTEAF
TRBJ1-6 | TRBV28 | TRBD1 | ASSSDRESSPLH
TRBJ1-6 | TRBV9 | TRBD1 | ASSPRQGFDSPLH